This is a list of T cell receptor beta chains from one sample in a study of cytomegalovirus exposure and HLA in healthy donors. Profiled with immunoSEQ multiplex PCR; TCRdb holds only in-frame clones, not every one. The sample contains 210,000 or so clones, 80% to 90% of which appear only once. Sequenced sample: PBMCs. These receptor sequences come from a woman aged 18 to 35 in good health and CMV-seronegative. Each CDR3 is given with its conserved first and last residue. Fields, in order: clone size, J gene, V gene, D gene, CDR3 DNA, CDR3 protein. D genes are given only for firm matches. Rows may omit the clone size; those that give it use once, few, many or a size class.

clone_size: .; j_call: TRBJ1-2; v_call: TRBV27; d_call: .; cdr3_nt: TGTGCCAGCAGTTTCACAGGGTACTATGGCTACACCTTC; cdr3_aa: CASSFTGYYGYTF
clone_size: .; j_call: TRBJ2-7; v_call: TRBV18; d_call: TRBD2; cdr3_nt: TGTGCCAGCCGGGGGGGGGCTACCACCTACGAGCAGTACTTC; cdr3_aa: CASRGGATTYEQYF
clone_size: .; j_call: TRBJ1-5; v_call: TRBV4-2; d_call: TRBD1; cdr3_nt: TGTGCCAGCAGCCAAGATACAGGGGCCGCGGATCAGCCCCAGCATTTT; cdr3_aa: CASSQDTGAADQPQHF
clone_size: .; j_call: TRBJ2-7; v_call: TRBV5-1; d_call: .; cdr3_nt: TGCGCCAGCAGCACCGATGACAGGAGTGGCGAGCAGTACTTC; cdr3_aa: CASSTDDRSGEQYF
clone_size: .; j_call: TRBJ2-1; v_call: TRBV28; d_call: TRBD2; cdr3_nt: TGTGCCAGCAGTTTACTATCCCCTTCCACTAGCGGGGGATCCAATGAGCAGTTCTTC; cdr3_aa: CASSLLSPSTSGGSNEQFF
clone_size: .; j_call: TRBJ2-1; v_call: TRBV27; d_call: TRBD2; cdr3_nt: TGTGCCAGCAGTTCGCCGTGGACTAGCGGGAGATGGAATGAGCAGTTCTTC; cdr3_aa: CASSSPWTSGRWNEQFF
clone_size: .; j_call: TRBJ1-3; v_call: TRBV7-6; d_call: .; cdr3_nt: TGTGCCAGCAGCCTCGCCAGGGTAAACACCATATATTTT; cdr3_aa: CASSLARVNTIYF
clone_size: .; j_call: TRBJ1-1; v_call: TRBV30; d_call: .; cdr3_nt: TGTGCCTGGACTTCAATCGGACAGCTGAACACTGAAGCTTTCTTT; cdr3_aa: CAWTSIGQLNTEAFF
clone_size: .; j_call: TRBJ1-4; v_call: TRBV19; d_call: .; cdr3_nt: TGTGCCAGTAGTACCGAGGCGGCTAATGAAAAACTGTTTTTT; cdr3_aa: CASSTEAANEKLFF
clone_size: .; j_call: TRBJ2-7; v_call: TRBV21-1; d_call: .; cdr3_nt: TGTGCCAGCAGCACTGAGCCATTACTCAGGGCAGTCCAGTACGAGCAGTACTTC; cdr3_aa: CASSTEPLLRAVQYEQYF
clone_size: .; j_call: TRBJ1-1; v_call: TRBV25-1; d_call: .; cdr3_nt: TGTGCCAGCAGTGAATCTCCTAGCCTTATGAACACTGAAGCTTTCTTT; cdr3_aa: CASSESPSLMNTEAFF
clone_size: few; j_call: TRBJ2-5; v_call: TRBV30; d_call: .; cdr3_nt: TGTGCCTGGAGTACGAATTGGGTCGGGAGTGGGGAGACCCAGTACTTC; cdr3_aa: CAWSTNWVGSGETQYF
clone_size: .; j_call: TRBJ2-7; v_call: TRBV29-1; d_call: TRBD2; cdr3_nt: TGCAGCGTTGGCGGGACTAGCGGGAGTGTCCACGAGCAGTACTTC; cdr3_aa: CSVGGTSGSVHEQYF
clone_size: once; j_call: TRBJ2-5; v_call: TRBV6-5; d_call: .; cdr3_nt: TGTGCCAGCAGTTATTCTGGGGGGAGCGGAGAGACCCAGTACTTC; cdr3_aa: CASSYSGGSGETQYF
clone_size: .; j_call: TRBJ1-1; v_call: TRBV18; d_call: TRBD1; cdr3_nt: TGTGCCAGCTCACAGACGATGGACAGGGCTGGGGGCACTGAAGCTTTCTTT; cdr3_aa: CASSQTMDRAGGTEAFF
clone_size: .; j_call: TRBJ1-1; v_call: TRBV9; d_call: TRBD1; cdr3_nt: TGTGCCAGCAGCGAAGGACCGGGACAGGGTCCTGAAGCTTTCTTT; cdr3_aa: CASSEGPGQGPEAFF
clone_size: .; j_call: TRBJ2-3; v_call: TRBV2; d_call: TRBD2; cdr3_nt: TGTGCCAGCAGTGTACGGGGAGCGGGGAGCACAGATACGCAGTATTTT; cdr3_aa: CASSVRGAGSTDTQYF
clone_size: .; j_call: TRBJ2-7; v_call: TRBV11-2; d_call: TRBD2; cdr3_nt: TGTGCCAGCAGCTTAGGTAGCGGGAGTAGCGAGCAGTACTTC; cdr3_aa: CASSLGSGSSEQYF
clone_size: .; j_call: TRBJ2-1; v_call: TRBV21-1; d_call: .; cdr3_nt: TGTGCCAGCAGCAAAGGGACAGGTTTGGTCCCCCAAAACAATGAGCAGTTCTTC; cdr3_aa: CASSKGTGLVPQNNEQFF
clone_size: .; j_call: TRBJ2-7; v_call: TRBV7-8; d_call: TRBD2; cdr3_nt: TGTGCCAGCAGCCCATCCGGGACTAGCGGGAGGGGATACCACGAGCAGTACTTC; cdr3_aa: CASSPSGTSGRGYHEQYF
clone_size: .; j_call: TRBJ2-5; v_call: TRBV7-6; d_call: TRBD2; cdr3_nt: TGTGCCAGCAGCTTAAGGCTTAGCGGGACCCAAGAGACCCAGTACTTC; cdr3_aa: CASSLRLSGTQETQYF
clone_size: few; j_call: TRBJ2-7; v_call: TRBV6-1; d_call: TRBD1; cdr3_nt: TGTGCCAGCAGTGCGGGGACAGGGGCCTACGAGCAGTACTTC; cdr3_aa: CASSAGTGAYEQYF
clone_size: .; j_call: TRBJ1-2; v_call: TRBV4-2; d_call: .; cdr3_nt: TGTGCCAGCAGCCAAGATTTCAACAGGGCCAACTATGGCTACACCTTC; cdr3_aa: CASSQDFNRANYGYTF
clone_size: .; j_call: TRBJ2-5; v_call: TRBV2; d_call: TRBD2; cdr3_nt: TGTGCCAGCAGTGCGCGGGAGGGCCTCCCGGGCAGTGAGACCCAGTACTTC; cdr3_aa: CASSAREGLPGSETQYF
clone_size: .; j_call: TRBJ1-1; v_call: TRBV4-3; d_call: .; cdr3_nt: TGCGCCAGCAGCCAAGTCGCCAGCGCACCCGGAGCTTTCTTT; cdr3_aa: CASSQVASAPGAFF
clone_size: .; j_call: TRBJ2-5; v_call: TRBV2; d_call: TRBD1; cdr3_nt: TGTGCCAGCAGACAACGGGACAGGGGAAAAGGGACCCAGTACTTC; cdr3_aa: CASRQRDRGKGTQYF
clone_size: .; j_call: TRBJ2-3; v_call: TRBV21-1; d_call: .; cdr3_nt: .; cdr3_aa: CASSKVAGGTDTQYF
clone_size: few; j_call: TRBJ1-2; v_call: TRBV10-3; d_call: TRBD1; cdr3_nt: TGTGCCATCAGTGATAGGGACAGGGGGGTTGGCTACACCTTC; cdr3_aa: CAISDRDRGVGYTF
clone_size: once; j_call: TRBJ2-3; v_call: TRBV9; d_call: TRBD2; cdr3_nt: TGTGCCAGCAGCGTGAGGACTAGCGGGGATACGCAGTATTTT; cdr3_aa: CASSVRTSGDTQYF
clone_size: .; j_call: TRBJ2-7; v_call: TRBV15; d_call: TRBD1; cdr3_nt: TGTGCCACCAGCAAACCGGGACAGGCCTCCTACGAGCAGTACTTC; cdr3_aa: CATSKPGQASYEQYF
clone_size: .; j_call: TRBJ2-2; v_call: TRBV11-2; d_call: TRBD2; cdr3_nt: TGTGCCAGCAGCTCCGGGGAGGGGAGATTAAACACCGGGGAGCTGTTTTTT; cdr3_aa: CASSSGEGRLNTGELFF
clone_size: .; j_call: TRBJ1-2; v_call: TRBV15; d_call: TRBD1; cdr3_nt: TGTGCCACCAGCAGAGGTCCGGGACAGGGGAACTATGGCTACACCTTC; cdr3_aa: CATSRGPGQGNYGYTF
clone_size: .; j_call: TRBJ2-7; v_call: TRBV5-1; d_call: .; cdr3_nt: TGCGCCAGCAGCTTGGTGTCTAGCGCAAAATACGAGCAGTACTTC; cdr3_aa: CASSLVSSAKYEQYF
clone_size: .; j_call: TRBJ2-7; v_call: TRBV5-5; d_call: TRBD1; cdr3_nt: TGTGCCAGCAGCCTAACCGGGACAGGGGTGTACGAGCAGTACTTC; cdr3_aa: CASSLTGTGVYEQYF
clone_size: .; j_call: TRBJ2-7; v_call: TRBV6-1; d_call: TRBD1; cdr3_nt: TGTGCCAGCCACCCCCCCGGACAGGGGGCCGAGCAGTACTTC; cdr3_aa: CASHPPGQGAEQYF
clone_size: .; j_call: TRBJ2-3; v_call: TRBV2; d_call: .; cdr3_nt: TGTGCCAGCAGCAAAGCAGGGTTGGCCTGCACAGATACGCAGTATTTT; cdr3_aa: CASSKAGLACTDTQYF
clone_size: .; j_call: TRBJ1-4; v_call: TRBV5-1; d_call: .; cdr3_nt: TGCGCCAGCAGACCGACAGGCTCTAATGAAAAACTGTTTTTT; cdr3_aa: CASRPTGSNEKLFF
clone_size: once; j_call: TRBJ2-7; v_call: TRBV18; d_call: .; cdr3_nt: TGTGCCAGCTCACCTCCTTTTGCCGGTTCCTACGAGCAGTACTTC; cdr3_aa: CASSPPFAGSYEQYF
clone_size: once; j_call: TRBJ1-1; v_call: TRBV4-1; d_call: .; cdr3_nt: TGCGCCAGCAACCAAGGTAACGGGTTCAGATTAAACACTGAAGCTTTCTTT; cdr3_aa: CASNQGNGFRLNTEAFF
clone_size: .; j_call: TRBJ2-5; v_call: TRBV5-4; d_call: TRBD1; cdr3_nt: TGTGCCAGCAGCTACCCCACAGGGGGCGCGGAGACCCAGTACTTC; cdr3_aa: CASSYPTGGAETQYF
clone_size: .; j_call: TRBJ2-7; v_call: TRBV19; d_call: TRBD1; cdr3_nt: TGTGCCAGTAGTATAGGGGACAGGGCCTTCTACGAGCAGTACTTC; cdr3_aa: CASSIGDRAFYEQYF
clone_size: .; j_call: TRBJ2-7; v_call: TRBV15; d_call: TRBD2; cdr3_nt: TGTGCCACCAGCAGAGACCCCCTTCTCGGGAGGGCCTACGAGCAGTACTTC; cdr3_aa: CATSRDPLLGRAYEQYF
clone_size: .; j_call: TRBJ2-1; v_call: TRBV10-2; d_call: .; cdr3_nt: TGCGCCAGCACCAATGCGGCTTTCTCCTACAATGAGCAGTTCTTC; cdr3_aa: CASTNAAFSYNEQFF
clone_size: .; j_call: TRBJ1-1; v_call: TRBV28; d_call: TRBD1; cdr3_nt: TGTGCCAGCACAGGGCCGGGACAGGGAGAAGGTGAAGCTTTCTTT; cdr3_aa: CASTGPGQGEGEAFF
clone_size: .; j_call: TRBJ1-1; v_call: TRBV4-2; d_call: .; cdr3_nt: TGTGCCAGCAGCCGCGGGACTTCGGGGACCGCTTTCTTT; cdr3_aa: CASSRGTSGTAFF